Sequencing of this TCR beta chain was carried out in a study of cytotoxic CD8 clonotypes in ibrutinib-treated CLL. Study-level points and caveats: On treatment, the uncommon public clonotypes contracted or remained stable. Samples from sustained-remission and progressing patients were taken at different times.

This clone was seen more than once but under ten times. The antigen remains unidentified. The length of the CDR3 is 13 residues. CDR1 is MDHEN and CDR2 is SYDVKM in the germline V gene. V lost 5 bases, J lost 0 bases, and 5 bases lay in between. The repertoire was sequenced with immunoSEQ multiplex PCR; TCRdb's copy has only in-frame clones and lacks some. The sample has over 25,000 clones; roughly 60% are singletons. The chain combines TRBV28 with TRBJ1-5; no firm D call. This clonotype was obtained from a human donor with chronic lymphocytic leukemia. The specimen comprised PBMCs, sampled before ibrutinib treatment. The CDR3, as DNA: TGTGCCAGCAGTCGGTTTAGCAATCAGCCCCAGCATTTT. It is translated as CASSRFSNQPQHF.